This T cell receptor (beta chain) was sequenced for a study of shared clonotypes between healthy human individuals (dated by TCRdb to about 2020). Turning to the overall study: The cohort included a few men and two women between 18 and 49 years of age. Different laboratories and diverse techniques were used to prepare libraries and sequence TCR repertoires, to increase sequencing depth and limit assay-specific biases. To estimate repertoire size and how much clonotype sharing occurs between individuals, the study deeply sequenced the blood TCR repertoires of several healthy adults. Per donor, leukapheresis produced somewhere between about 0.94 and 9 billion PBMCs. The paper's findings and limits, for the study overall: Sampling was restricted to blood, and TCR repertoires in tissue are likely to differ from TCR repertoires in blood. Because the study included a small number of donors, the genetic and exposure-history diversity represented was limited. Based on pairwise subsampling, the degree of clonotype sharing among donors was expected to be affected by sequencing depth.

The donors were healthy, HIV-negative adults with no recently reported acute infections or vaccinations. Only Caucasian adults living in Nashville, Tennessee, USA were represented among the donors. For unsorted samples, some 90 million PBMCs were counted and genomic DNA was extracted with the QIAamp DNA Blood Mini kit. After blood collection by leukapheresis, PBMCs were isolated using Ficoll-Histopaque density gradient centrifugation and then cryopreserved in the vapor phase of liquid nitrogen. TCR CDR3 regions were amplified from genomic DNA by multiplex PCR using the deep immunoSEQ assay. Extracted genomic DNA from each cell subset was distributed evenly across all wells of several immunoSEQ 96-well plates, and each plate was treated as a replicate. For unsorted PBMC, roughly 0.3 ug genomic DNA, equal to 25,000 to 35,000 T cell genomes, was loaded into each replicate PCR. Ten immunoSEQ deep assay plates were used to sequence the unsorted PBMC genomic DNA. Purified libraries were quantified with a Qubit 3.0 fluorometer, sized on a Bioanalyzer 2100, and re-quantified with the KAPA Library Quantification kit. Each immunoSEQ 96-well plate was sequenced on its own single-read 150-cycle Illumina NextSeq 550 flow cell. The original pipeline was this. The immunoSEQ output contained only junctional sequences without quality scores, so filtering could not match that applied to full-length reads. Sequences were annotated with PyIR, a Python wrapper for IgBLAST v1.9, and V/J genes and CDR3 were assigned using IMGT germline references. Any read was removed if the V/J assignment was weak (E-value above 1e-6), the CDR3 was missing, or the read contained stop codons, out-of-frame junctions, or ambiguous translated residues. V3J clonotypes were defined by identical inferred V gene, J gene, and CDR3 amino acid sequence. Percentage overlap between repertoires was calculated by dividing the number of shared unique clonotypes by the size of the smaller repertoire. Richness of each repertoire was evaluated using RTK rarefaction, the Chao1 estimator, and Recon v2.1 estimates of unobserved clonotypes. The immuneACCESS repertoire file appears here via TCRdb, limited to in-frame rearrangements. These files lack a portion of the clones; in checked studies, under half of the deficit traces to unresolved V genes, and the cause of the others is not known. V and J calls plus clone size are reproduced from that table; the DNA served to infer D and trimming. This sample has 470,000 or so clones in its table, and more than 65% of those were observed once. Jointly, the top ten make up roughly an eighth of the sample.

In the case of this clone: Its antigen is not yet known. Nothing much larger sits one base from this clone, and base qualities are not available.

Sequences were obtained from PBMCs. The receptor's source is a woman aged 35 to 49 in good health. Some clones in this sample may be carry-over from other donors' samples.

The CDR3 has the sequence CASRRAGANVLTF. The nucleotides read TGTGCCAGCAGGCGGGCCGGGGCCAACGTCCTGACTTTC. The chain is encoded by TRBV5-4 joined to TRBJ2-6; 5 matching bases give a weak D call of TRBD2. There are 13 amino acids in the CDR3, from cysteine to phenylalanine inclusive. The retained sequence is limited to the CDR3, 39 bases, with the frame set at the first base. V sheds 5 bases and J sheds 4 bases, leaving 7 bases between their ends. CDR1 SGHNT and CDR2 YYREEE were looked up in the germline V gene (reference sequence).